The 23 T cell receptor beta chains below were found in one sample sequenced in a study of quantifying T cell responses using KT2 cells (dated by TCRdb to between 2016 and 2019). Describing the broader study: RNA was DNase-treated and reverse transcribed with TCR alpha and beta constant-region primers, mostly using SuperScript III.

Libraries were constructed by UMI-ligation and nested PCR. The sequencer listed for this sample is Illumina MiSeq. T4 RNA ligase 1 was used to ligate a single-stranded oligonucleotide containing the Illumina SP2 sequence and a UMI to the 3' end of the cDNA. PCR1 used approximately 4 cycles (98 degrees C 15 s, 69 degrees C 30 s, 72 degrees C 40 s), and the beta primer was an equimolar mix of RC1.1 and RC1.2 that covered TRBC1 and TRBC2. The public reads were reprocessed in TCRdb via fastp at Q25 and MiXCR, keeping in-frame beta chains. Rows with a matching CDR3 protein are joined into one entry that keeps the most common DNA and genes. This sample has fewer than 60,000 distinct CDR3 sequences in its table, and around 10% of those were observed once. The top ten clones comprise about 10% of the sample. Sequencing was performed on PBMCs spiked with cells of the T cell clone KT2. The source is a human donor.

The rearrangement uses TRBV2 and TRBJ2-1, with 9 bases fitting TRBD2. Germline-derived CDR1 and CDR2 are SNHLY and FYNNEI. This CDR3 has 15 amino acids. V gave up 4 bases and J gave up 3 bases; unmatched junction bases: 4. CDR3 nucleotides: TGTGCCAGCAGTGCCGGGACTAGCATCTACAATGAGCAGTTCTTC. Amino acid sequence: CASSAGTSIYNEQFF.

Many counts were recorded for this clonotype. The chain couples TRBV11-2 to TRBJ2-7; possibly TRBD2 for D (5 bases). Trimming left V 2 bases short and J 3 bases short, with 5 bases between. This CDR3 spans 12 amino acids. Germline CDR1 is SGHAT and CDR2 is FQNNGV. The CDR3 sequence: CASSLSGYEQYF. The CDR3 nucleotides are TGTGCCAGCAGCTTAAGCGGCTACGAGCAGTACTTC.

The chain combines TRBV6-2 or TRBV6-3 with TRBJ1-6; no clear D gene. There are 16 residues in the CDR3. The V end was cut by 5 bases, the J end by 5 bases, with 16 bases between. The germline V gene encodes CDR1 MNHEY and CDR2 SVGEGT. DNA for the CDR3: TGTGCCAGCAGTCGTAAAGGACCGATTAATAATTCACCCCTCCACTTT. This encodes CASSRKGPINNSPLHF.

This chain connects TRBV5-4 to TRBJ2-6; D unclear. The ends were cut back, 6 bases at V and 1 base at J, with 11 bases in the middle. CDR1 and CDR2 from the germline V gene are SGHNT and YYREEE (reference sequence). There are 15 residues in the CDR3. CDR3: CASTPFRSGANVLTF. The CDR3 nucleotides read TGTGCCAGCACTCCCTTCAGGTCTGGGGCCAACGTCCTGACTTTC.

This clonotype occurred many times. CDR3: CSARGTSYNSPLHF. The CDR3, as DNA: TGCAGTGCTAGGGGGACATCCTATAATTCACCCCTCCACTTT. V is TRBV20-1 and J is TRBJ1-6; perhaps TRBD1 as D (6 bases). Germline lookup yields CDR1 DFQATT and CDR2 SNEGSKA (reference sequence). The CDR3 consists of 14 residues. Trimming stripped 3 bases from V and 1 base from J, with 7 bases between.

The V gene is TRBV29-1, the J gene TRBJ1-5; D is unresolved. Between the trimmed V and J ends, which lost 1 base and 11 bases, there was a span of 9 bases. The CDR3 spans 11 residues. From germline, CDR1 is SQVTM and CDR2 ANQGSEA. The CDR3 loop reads CSVEVGRSQHF. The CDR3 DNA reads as TGCAGCGTTGAAGTCGGGCGATCCCAGCATTTT.

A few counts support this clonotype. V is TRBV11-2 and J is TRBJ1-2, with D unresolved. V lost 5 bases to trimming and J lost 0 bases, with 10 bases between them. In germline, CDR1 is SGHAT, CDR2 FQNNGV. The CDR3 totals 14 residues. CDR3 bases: TGTGCCAGCAGCAAATACGGGCCTAACTATGGCTACACCTTC. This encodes CASSKYGPNYGYTF. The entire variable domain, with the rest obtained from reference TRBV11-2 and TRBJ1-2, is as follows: EAGVAQSPRYKIIEKRQSVAFWCNPISGHATLYWYQQILGQGPKLLIQFQNNGVVDDSQLPKDRFSAERLKGVDSTLKIQPAKLEDSAVYLCASSKYGPNYGYTFGSGTRLTVV.

The CDR3 spells CASSQDILQGRSPLHF. DNA of the CDR3: TGCGCCAGCAGCCAAGATATTTTACAGGGACGCTCACCCCTCCACTTT. This chain joins TRBV4-1 and TRBJ1-6, with D perhaps TRBD1 (6 bases). Trimming removed 0 bases from V and 10 bases from J, with 16 bases in between. CDR1 and CDR2 from the germline V gene are MGHRA and YSYEKL. CDR3 size: 16 residues.

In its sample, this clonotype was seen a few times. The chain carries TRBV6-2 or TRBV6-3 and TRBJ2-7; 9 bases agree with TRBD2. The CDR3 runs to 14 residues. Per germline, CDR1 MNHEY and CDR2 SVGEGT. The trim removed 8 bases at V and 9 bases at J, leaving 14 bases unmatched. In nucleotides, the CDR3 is TGTGCCAGCTCCCTAGCGGGAATCCCCACCGGGCAGTACTTC. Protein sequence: CASSLAGIPTGQYF.

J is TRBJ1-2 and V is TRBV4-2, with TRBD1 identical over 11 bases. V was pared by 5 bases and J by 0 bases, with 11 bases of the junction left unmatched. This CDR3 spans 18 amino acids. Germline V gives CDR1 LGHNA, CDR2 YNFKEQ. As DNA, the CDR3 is TGTGCCAGCAGCGAACCCCCCCGGACAGGGGGCTCTAACTATGGCTACACCTTC. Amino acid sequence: CASSEPPRTGGSNYGYTF.

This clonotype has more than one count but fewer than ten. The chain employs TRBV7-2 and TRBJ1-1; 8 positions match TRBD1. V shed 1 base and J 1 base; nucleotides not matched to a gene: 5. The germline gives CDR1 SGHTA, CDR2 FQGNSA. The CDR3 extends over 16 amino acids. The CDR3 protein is CASSLVTGTGNTEAFF. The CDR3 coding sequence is TGTGCCAGCAGCTTAGTGACGGGGACAGGGAACACTGAAGCTTTCTTT.

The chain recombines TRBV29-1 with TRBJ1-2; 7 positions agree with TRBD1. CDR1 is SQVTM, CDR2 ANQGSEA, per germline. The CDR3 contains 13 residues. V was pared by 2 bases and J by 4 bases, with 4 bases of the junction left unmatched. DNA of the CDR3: TGCAGCGTTGAAACCGGGACAGTCTATGGCTACACCTTC. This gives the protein CSVETGTVYGYTF.

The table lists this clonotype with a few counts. The DNA for the CDR3 is TGTGCCAGCAGTGAATCTAACAGGGGCCGAGTCGAGCAGTACTTC. Translation: CASSESNRGRVEQYF. J is TRBJ2-7 and V is TRBV25-1; TRBD1 agrees at 7 bases. Trimming at V came to 1 base and at J to 6 bases, leaving 9 bases not matched to a gene. Germline V gene lookup returns CDR1 MGHDK and CDR2 SYGVNS. The CDR3 spans 15 residues.

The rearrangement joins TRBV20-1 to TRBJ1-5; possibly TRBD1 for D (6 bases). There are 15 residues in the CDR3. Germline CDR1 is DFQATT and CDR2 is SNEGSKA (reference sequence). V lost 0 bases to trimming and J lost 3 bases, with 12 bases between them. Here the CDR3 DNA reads TGCAGTGCTAGAGATCCAGGGGAGATCAATCAGCCCCAGCATTTT. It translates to CSARDPGEINQPQHF.

The chain's CDR3 is CASSPNPRQPQHF. DNA of the CDR3: TGTGCCAGCAGTCCCAATCCACGTCAGCCCCAGCATTTT. The chain employs TRBV12-3 or TRBV12-4 and TRBJ1-5, with D uncertain. CDR3 size: 13 residues. Trimming removed 5 bases from V and 6 bases from J, with 11 bases in between.

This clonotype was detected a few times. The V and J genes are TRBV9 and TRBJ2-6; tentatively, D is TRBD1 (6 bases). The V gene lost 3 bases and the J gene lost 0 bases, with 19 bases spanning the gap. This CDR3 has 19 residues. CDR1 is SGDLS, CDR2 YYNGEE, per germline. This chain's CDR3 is CASSGRGGQPSSGANVLTF. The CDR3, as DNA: TGTGCCAGCAGCGGAAGAGGTGGACAGCCAAGCTCTGGGGCCAACGTCCTGACTTTC.

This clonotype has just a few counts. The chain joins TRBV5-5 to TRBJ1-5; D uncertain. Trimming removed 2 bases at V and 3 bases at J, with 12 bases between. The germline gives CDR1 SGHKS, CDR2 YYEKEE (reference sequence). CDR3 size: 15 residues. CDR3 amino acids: CASSFDSGYNQPQHF. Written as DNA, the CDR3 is TGTGCCAGCAGCTTCGACTCGGGATACAATCAGCCCCAGCATTTT.

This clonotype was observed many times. In DNA, the CDR3 is TGTGCCAGCAGTCGCGTAGCGGGAGAGGGGAAAGATACGCAGTATTTT. It codes for CASSRVAGEGKDTQYF. The chain combines TRBV6-2 or TRBV6-3 with TRBJ2-3; TRBD2 aligns across 9 bases. Germline CDR1 and CDR2: MNHEY and SVGEGT. V lost 5 bases to trimming and J lost 5 bases; unmatched junction nucleotides: 11. This CDR3 has 16 amino acids.

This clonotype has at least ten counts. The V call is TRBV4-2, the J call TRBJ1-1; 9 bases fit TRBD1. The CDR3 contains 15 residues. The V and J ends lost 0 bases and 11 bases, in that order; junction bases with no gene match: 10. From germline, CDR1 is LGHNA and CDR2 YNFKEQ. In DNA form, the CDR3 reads TGTGCCAGCAGCCAAGAAGGGACAGGGACGGCGTGGGCTTTCTTT. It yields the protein CASSQEGTGTAWAFF.

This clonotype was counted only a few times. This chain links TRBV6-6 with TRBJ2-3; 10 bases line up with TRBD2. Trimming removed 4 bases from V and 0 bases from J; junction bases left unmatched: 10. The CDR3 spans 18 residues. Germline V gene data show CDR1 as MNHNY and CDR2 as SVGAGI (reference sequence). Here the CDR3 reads CASSFNSGGTFSTDTQYF. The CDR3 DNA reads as TGTGCCAGCAGTTTCAATAGCGGGGGGACATTTAGCACAGATACGCAGTATTTT.

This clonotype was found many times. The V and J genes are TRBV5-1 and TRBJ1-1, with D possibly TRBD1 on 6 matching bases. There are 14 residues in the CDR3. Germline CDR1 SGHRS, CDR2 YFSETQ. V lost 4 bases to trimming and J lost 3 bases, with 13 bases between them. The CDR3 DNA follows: TGCGCCAGCAGCGGCACTCCAGGGGACACTGAAGCTTTCTTT. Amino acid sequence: CASSGTPGDTEAFF.

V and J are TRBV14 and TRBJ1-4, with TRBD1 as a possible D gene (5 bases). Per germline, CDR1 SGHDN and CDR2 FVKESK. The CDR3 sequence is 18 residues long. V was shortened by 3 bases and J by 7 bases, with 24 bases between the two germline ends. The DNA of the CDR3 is TGTGCCAGCAGCCAGACCTCAGGCGGGACCTTCCGATGTGAAAAACTGTTTTTT. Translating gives CASSQTSGGTFRCEKLFF.

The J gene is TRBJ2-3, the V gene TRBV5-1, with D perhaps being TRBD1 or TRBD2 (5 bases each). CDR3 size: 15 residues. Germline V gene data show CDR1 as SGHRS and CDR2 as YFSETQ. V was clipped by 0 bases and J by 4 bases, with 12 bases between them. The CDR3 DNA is TGCGCCAGCAGCTTGGTAGGCCGGGACCCAGATACGCAGTATTTT. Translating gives CASSLVGRDPDTQYF.